The 13 T cell receptor beta chains listed next were all sequenced from one sample in a study of response to subunit inactivated influenza vaccine. A single record per CDR3 protein comes from TCRdb applying MiXCR to the RT-PCR reads. In the table there are under 550,000 distinct CDR3 sequences, under 8.5% of which are singletons. This material consisted of PBMCs from blood, taken about 24 months after vaccination. The receptors shown here come from a man aged 50 to 69 who received an inactivated influenza vaccine.

In its sample, this clonotype was seen a few times. The rearrangement links TRBV6-5 to TRBJ1-5; tentatively, D is TRBD1 (6 bases). Germline CDR1 MNHEY, CDR2 SVGAGI. The CDR3 has 15 residues. V was clipped by 2 bases and J by 2 bases, with 10 bases between them. The chain's CDR3 is CASSYGQGRNQPQHF. In nucleotides, the CDR3 is TGTGCCAGCAGTTACGGCCAGGGGCGCAATCAGCCCCAGCATTTT.

The chain couples TRBV4-1 to TRBJ2-7; D is perhaps TRBD2 (6 bases). V was cut by 4 bases and J by 1 base, with 14 bases left in between. The CDR3 extends over 15 amino acids. Germline V gives CDR1 MGHRA, CDR2 YSYEKL. This CDR3 is CASSPGAGYSYEQYF. CDR3 DNA: TGCGCCAGCAGCCCCGGGGCGGGGTATTCCTACGAGCAGTACTTC.

This clonotype was observed a few times. An end of the junction differs from the germline gene, which may be a read error. The chain is built from TRBV7-7 and TRBJ2-7; D perhaps matches TRBD1 (6 bases). The germline CDR1 and CDR2 sequences are SSHAT and FNYEAQ (reference sequence). The CDR3 loop spans 15 amino acids. Here the CDR3 DNA reads TGTGCTAGCAGCATACCTGGACAGCCTTCTGATGAGCAGTACTTC. It is translated as CASSIPGQPSDEQYF.

The V call is TRBV7-2, the J call TRBJ2-3; 13 bases fit TRBD2. J was trimmed by 4 bases and V by 3 bases; bases with no gene match: 7. The CDR3 loop spans 17 amino acids. The germline gives CDR1 SGHTA, CDR2 FQGNSA. CDR3 region: CASSFLPGLAGSDTQYF. In DNA, the CDR3 is TGTGCCAGCAGCTTTCTCCCGGGACTAGCGGGATCAGATACGCAGTATTTT. The full variable domain, its missing parts supplied by reference TRBV7-2 and TRBJ2-3, is GAGVSQSPSNKVTEKGKDVELRCDPISGHTALYWYRQSLGQGLEFLIYFQGNSAPDKSGLPSDRFSAERTGGSVSTLTIQRTQQEDSAVYLCASSFLPGLAGSDTQYFGPGTRLTVL.

The chain employs TRBV12-3 or TRBV12-4 and TRBJ1-6; no clear D gene. The CDR3 is 14 amino acids. V was pared by 3 bases and J by 10 bases, with 13 bases between. The CDR3 loop reads CASSLRQEGSPLHF. Here the CDR3 DNA reads TGTGCCAGCAGTTTGAGGCAGGAGGGATCACCCCTCCACTTT.

At least ten counts were recorded for this clonotype. The V call is TRBV6-1, the J call TRBJ2-3, with D tentatively TRBD1 or TRBD2 (5 bases each). Per germline, CDR1 MNHNS and CDR2 SASEGT. Trimming left V 2 bases short and J 5 bases short, with 20 bases between. The CDR3 is 17 residues long. Written as DNA, the CDR3 is TGTGCCAGCAGTGAATTCGGCCCAGGGAGCATTGGAGATACGCAGTATTTT. Its translation: CASSEFGPGSIGDTQYF.

There are a few counts of this clonotype. The rearrangement joins TRBV4-2 to TRBJ1-2, with 7 nucleotides matching TRBD1. The CDR3 runs to 14 residues. V was clipped by 7 bases and J by 8 bases; unmatched bases: 13. Per germline, CDR1 LGHNA and CDR2 YNFKEQ. CDR3 sequence reads: CASTPAFRGGGYTF. In DNA, the CDR3 is TGTGCCAGCACCCCCGCCTTTCGAGGGGGCGGCTACACCTTC.

The gene calls are TRBV7-2 and TRBJ1-3; D is undetermined. With 4 bases removed from V and 4 bases from J, the gap between germline ends came to 8 bases. Germline V gene data show CDR1 as SGHTA and CDR2 as FQGNSA. The CDR3 extends over 13 amino acids. The CDR3 nucleotides read TGTGCCAGCAGCTCCGGCATAGGAAACACCATATATTTT. Protein sequence: CASSSGIGNTIYF.

This clonotype turned up a few times. The CDR3 reads CASSQEIRYQETQYF. The CDR3 DNA follows: TGTGCCAGCAGCCAAGAAATACGGTACCAAGAGACCCAGTACTTC. The chain combines TRBV14 with TRBJ2-5; D unclear. Germline V gene lookup returns CDR1 SGHDN and CDR2 FVKESK. The CDR3 is 15 residues long. V lost 0 bases and J 0 bases, leaving 8 bases between the germline ends.

This clonotype was detected only a few times. The rearrangement links TRBV30 to TRBJ2-1, with D possibly TRBD2 on 5 matching bases. Trimming took off 0 bases at V and 9 bases at J, with 18 bases between the two ends. In germline, CDR1 is GTSNPN, CDR2 SVGIG (reference sequence). The CDR3 is made up of 15 amino acids. The CDR3 is CAWSVSPQGGGEQFF. The CDR3 coding sequence is TGTGCCTGGAGTGTCTCACCCCAAGGAGGTGGTGAGCAGTTCTTC.

The chain is built from TRBV11-2 and TRBJ2-7; D gene ambiguous. CDR3 length: 14 residues. V lost 4 bases and J 0 bases, leaving 10 bases between the germline ends. The V gene's germline CDR1 is SGHAT and CDR2 FQNNGV. CDR3 sequence: CASSSKWSSYEQYF. In DNA form, the CDR3 reads TGTGCCAGCAGCTCCAAATGGAGCTCCTACGAGCAGTACTTC.

This clonotype was recorded at least ten times. The chain employs TRBV20-1 and TRBJ2-7; a possible D gene is TRBD1 (5 bases). The CDR3 is made up of 13 amino acids. Per germline, CDR1 DFQATT and CDR2 SNEGSKA (reference sequence). CDR3 DNA sequence: TGCGGAGCCTTGGGGCAGCTAGAATACGAGCAGTACTTC. Protein sequence: CGALGQLEYEQYF.

This clonotype was seen repeatedly, ten times or more. The rearrangement joins TRBV7-2 to TRBJ2-4; D ambiguous. The CDR3 loop spans 15 amino acids. The V end lost 5 bases, the J end lost 1 base, and 12 bases lay between the germline ends. Germline V gene data show CDR1 as SGHTA and CDR2 as FQGNSA. The CDR3 DNA sequence: TGTGCCAGCAGCCCCGGGTCCCTGGCCAAAAACATTCAGTACTTC. Protein: CASSPGSLAKNIQYF.